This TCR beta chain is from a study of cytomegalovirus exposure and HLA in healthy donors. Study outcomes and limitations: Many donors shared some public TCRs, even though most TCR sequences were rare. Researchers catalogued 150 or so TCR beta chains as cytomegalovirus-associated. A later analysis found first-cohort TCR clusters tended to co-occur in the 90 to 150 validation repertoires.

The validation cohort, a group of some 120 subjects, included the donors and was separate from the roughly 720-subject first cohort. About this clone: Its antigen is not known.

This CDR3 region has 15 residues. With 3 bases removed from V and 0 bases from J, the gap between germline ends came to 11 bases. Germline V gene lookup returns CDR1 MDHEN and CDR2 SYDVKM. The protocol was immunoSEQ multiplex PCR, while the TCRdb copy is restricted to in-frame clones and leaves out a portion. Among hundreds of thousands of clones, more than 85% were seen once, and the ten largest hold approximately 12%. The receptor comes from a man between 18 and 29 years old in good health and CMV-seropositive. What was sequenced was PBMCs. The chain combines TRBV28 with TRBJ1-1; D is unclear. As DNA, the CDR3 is TGTGCCAGCAGTTTTCCCGGTTACATGAACACTGAAGCTTTCTTT. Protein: CASSFPGYMNTEAFF.